Given below is one T cell receptor (beta chain) in context. How the authors handled the data: Amplification of reference gene primers was used by the study to estimate nucleated cell counts. The method was immunoSEQ multiplex PCR; TCRdb's version includes in-frame clones alone and lacks a portion of them. V, J and clone size are taken as reported in that table, and D and trimming were inferred from the DNA itself. Here the sample spans 110,000 or so clones, 85% being singletons. CDR1 is WNHNN, CDR2 SYGVQD, per germline (reference sequence). CDR3 length: 12 residues. The V end lost 3 bases, the J end lost 6 bases, and 7 bases lay between the germline ends. These data belong to a study of blood T cell repertoires in COVID-19. Looking at the study overall: The samples span acute and convalescent COVID-19 from the United States, Italy and Spain. Nucleic acid was either cDNA or gDNA, and it came from T cells, B-cell-depleted T cells, or PBMCs.

The source material was peripheral blood. The receptor was derived from a human donor in a cohort sampled during active COVID-19. The gene calls are TRBV10-1 and TRBJ2-3; no clear D gene. The CDR3 region is CASSDPRDTQYF. CDR3 DNA sequence: TGCGCCAGCAGTGACCCCAGGGATACGCAGTATTTT.